These 6 T cell receptor beta chains came from one sample sequenced in a study of technical replicates of blood from several donors. Clones were sequenced by immunoSEQ multiplex PCR, and TCRdb holds only the in-frame ones, with some missing. In the table there are about 15,000 clones, around nine tenths of which are singletons. The sequenced sample was PBMCs. All receptors come from a human donor in good health.

The table lists this clone with a few counts. The chain couples TRBV19 to TRBJ1-2, with 9 bases fitting TRBD1. The CDR3 extends over 15 amino acids. The V gene's germline CDR1 is LNHDA and CDR2 SQIVND (reference sequence). The trim removed 4 bases at V and 8 bases at J, leaving 11 bases unmatched. The CDR3 protein is CASSRGWTGVRGYTF. For the CDR3, the DNA is TGTGCCAGTAGTAGAGGGTGGACAGGGGTTCGCGGCTACACCTTC. Full variable domain (rest looked up from reference TRBV19 and TRBJ1-2): DGGITQSPKYLFRKEGQNVTLSCEQNLNHDAMYWYRQDPGQGLRLIYYSQIVNDFQKGDIAEGYSVSREKKESFPLTVTSAQKNPTAFYLCASSRGWTGVRGYTFGSGTRLTVV.

The V call is TRBV7-8, the J call TRBJ1-1; TRBD1 might be the D (5 bases). With 2 bases removed from V and 3 bases from J, the gap between germline ends came to 16 bases. The CDR3 length is 16 residues. Germline V gene data show CDR1 as SGHVS and CDR2 as FQNEAQ. This CDR3 is CASSLLRGIAYTEAFF. CDR3 sequence (DNA): TGTGCCAGCAGCTTATTACGGGGGATCGCGTACACTGAAGCTTTCTTT.

J is TRBJ2-7 and V is TRBV9; TRBD1 aligns across 10 bases. Germline loops: CDR1 SGDLS, CDR2 YYNGEE. This CDR3 region has 18 residues. The V and J ends lost 0 bases and 5 bases, in that order; junction bases with no gene match: 14. The CDR3 DNA reads TGTGCCAGCAGCGTAGCTGAGGGGGTGGGGACAGGGGCCCACGAGCAGTACTTC. Translation gives CASSVAEGVGTGAHEQYF.

The chain is built from TRBV2 and TRBJ2-2; TRBD1 matches at 9 bases. The germline gives CDR1 SNHLY, CDR2 FYNNEI. There are 14 residues in the CDR3. The junction had 2 bases not matched to a gene; V was cut back by 5 bases and J by 4 bases. The CDR3, as DNA: TGTGCCAGCAGTTACAGGGGGCGCACCGGGGAGCTGTTTTTT. Its translation: CASSYRGRTGELFF. Complete variable domain (other parts from reference TRBV2 and TRBJ2-2): EPEVTQTPSHQVTQMGQEVILRCVPISNHLYFYWYRQILGQKVEFLVSFYNNEISEKSEIFDDQFSVERPDGSNFTLKIRSTKLEDSAMYFCASSYRGRTGELFFGEGSRLTVL.

A remark on this clone: Other DNA sequences of this sample code for an identical CDR3. This chain connects TRBV7-3 to TRBJ2-3; a possible D gene is TRBD2 (5 bases). The V end lost 1 base, the J end lost 4 bases, and 6 bases lay between the germline ends. The CDR3 runs to 13 residues. CDR1 is SGHTA, CDR2 FQGTGA, per germline. The CDR3 nucleotides read TGTGCCAGCAGCTTAAGCGGGTCAGATACGCAGTATTTT. As protein: CASSLSGSDTQYF.

J is TRBJ1-2 and V is TRBV9, with a tentative D call TRBD1 (5 bases). Germline lookup yields CDR1 SGDLS and CDR2 YYNGEE. Trimming shortened V by 3 bases and J by 7 bases, and 13 bases separated the two germline ends. This CDR3 is 13 amino acids long. The CDR3 here is CASSAPQGGGYTF. In DNA form, the CDR3 reads TGTGCCAGCAGCGCGCCCCAGGGAGGTGGCTACACCTTC.